This TCR beta chain was sequenced in a study of immune evolution from preneoplasia to lung adenocarcinoma. A remark on this clone: Antigen unknown.

Profiling relied on immunoSEQ multiplex PCR, and the TCRdb table lists in-frame clones only, not all of them. The table includes several thousand clones, about 80% detected once. Trimming left V 6 bases short and J 1 base short, with 13 bases between. Germline CDR1 reads SGDLS; CDR2 reads YYNGEE. CDR3 length equals 14 residues. Study-wide findings and caveats: Top clone share appeared to fall from AAH through AIS, MIA, adenocarcinoma. Normal lung had highest clonality; later lesions appeared denser, more diverse.

The clonotype was recovered from a person between 65 and 79 years old with lung adenocarcinoma. The chain combines TRBV9 with TRBJ1-1; D ambiguous. Sequenced input: FFPE minimally invasive lung adenocarcinoma tissue. The CDR3, as DNA: TGTGCCAGCACCCCAGGACCGCCGAACACTGAAGCTTTCTTT. Protein sequence: CASTPGPPNTEAFF.